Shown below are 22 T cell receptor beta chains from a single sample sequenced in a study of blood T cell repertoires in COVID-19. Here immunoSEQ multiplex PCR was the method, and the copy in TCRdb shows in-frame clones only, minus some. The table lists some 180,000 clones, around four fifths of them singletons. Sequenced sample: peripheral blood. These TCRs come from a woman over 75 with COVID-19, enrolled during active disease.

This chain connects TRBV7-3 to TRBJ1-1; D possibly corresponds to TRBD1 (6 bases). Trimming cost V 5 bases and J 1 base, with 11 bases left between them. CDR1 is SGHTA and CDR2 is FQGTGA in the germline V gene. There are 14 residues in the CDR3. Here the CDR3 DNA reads TGTGCCAGCAGCACCGGACAGCCGAACACTGAAGCTTTCTTT. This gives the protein CASSTGQPNTEAFF.

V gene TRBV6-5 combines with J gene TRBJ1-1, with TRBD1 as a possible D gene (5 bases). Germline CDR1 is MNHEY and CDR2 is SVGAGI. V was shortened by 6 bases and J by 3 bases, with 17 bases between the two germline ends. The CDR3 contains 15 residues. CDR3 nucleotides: TGTGCCAGCAGGCAAAGCAGGGATGGGGACACTGAAGCTTTCTTT. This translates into CASRQSRDGDTEAFF.

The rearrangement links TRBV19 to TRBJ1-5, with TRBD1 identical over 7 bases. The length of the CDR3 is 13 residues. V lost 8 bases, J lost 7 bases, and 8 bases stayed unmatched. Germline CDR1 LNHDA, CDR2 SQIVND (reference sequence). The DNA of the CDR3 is TGTGCCAGTGACGGACGACAGGGACAGCCCCAGCATTTT. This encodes CASDGRQGQPQHF.

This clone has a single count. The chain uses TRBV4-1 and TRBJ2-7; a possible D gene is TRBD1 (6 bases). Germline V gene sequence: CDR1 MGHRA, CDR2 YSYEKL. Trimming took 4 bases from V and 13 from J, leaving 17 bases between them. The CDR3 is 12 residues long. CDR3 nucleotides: TGCGCCAGCAGCCTGGACAGCCAGATACGTTACTTC. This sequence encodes CASSLDSQIRYF.

In nucleotides, the CDR3 is TGTGCCAGCAGCTTTTGGGACAGGGTTAATTCACCCCTCCACTTT. This sequence encodes CASSFWDRVNSPLHF. The chain is built from TRBV5-6 and TRBJ1-6, with TRBD1 identical over 9 bases. The CDR3 spans 15 residues. Losses at the gene ends were 2 bases for V and 6 bases for J; bases not matched to a gene: 3. Germline V gene lookup returns CDR1 SGHDT and CDR2 YYEEEE.

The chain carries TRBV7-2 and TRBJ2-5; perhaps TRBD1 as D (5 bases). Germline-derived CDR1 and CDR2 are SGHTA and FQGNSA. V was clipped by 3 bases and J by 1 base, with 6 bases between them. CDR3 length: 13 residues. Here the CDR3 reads CASSLGLQETQYF. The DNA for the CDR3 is TGTGCCAGCAGCTTGGGGCTCCAAGAGACCCAGTACTTC.

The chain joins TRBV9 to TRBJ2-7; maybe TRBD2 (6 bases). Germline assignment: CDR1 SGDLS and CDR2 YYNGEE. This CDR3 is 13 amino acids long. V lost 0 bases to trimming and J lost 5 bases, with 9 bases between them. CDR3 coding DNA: TGTGCCAGCAGCGTAGCTCCGGGGGACGAGCAGTACTTC. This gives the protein CASSVAPGDEQYF.

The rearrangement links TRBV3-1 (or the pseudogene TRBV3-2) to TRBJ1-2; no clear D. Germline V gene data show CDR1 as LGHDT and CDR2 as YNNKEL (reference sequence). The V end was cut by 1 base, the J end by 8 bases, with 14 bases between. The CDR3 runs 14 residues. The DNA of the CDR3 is TGTGCCAGCAGCCAAGGGGTTGGAGGAGGCGGCTACACCTTC. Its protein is CASSQGVGGGGYTF.

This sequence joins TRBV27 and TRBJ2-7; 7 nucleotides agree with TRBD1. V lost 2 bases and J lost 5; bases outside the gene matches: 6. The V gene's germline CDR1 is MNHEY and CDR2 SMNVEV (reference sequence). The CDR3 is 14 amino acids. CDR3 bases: TGTGCCAGCAGTTTAGGACAGGTCCCCAACGAGCAGTACTTC. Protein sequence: CASSLGQVPNEQYF.

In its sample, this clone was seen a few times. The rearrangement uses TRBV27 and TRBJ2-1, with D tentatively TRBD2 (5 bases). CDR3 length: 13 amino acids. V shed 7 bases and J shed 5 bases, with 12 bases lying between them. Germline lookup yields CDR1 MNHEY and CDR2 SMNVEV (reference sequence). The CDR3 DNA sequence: TGTGCCAGCACCCGAGGGCGCCACAATGAGCAGTTCTTC. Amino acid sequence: CASTRGRHNEQFF.

CDR3: CANVLRELLAKNIQYF. The DNA of the CDR3 is TGTGCCAACGTTTTGCGGGAGCTATTAGCCAAAAACATTCAGTACTTC. The chain is built from TRBV28 and TRBJ2-4; TRBD2 matches at 7 bases. CDR3 length: 16 amino acids. The V gene's germline CDR1 is MDHEN and CDR2 SYDVKM. V gave up 10 bases and J gave up 0 bases; unmatched junction bases: 12.

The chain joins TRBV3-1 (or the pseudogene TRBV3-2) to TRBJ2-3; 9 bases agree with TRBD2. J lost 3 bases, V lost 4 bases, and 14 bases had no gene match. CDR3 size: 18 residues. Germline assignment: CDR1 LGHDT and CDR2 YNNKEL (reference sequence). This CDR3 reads CASSRGGGAGTRTDTQYF. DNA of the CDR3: TGTGCCAGCAGCCGGGGCGGGGGGGCCGGAACTAGAACAGATACGCAGTATTTT.

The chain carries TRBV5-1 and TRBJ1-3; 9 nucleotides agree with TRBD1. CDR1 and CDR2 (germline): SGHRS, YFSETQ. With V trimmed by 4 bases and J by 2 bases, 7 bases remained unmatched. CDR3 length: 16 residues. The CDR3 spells CASSSDRGGTGNTIYF. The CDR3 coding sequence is TGCGCCAGCAGCAGCGACAGGGGGGGCACTGGAAACACCATATATTTT.

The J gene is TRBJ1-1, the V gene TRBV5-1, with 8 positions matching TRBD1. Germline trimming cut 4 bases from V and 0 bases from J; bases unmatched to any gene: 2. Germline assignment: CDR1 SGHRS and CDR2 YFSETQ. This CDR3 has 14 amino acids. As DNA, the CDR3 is TGCGCCAGCAGCCCAGGGGGCGTGAACACTGAAGCTTTCTTT. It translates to CASSPGGVNTEAFF.

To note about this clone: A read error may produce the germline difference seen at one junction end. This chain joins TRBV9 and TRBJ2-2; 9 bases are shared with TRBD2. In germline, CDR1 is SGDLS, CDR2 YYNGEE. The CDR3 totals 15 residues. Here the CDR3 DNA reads TGTGCCAGCAGCCCCAGCGGGAGGAACCCCGGGGAGCTGTTTTTT. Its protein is CASSPSGRNPGELFF. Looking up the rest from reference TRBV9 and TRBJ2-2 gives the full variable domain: DSGVTQTPKHLITATGQRVTLRCSPRSGDLSVYWYQQSLDQGLQFLIQYYNGEERAKGNILERFSAQQFPDLHSELNLSSLELGDSALYFCASSPSGRNPGELFFGEGSRLTVL.

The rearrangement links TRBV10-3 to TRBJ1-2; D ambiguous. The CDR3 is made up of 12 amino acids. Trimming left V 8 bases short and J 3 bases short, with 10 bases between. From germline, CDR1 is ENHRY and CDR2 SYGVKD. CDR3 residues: CAIPHSYYGYTF. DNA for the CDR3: TGTGCCATCCCTCACAGCTACTATGGCTACACCTTC.

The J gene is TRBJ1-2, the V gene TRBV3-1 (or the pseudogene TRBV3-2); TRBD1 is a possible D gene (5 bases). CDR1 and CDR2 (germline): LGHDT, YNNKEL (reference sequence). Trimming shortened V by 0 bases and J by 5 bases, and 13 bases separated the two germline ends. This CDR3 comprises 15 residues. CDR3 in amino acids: CASSQDRRGSYGYTF. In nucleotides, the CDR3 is TGTGCCAGCAGCCAAGATCGAAGGGGATCGTATGGCTACACCTTC.

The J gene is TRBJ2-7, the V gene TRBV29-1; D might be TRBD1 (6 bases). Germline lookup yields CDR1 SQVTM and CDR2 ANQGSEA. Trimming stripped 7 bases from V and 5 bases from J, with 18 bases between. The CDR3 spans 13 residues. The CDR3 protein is CSGVQGMLDEQYF. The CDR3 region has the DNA TGCAGCGGGGTACAGGGAATGCTGGACGAGCAGTACTTC.

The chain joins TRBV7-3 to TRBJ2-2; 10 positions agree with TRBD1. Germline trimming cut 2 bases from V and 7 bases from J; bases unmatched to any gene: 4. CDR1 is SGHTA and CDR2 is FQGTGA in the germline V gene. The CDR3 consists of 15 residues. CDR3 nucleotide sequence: TGTGCCAGCAGCTTATCGGGACAGGGGATCGGGGAGCTGTTTTTT. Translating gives CASSLSGQGIGELFF.

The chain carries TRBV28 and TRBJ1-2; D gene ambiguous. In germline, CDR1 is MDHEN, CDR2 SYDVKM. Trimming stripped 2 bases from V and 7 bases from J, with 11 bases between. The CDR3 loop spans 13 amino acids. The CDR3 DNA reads TGTGCCAGCAGTTTAGTAGGGAGGGTTGGCTACACCTTC. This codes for CASSLVGRVGYTF.

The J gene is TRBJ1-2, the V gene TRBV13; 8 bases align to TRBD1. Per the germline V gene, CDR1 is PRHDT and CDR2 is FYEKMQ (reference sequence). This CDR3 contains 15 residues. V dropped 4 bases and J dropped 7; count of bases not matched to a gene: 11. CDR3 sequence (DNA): TGTGCCAGCAGCTCTCGCCGGACAGGGAAGGGTGGCTACACCTTC. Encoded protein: CASSSRRTGKGGYTF.

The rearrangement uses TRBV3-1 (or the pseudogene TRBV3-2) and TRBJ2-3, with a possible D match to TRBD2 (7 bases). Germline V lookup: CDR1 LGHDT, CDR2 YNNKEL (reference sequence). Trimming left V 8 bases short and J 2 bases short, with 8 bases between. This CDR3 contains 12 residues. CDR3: CASGGATDTQYF. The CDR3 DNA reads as TGTGCCAGCGGGGGGGCCACAGATACGCAGTATTTT.